The entry below gives a single T cell receptor beta chain sequence along with its context. This sample was taken from a study of blood T cell repertoires in COVID-19. Study context: Sample material is recorded as cDNA or gDNA derived from T cells, B-cell-depleted T cells, or PBMCs.

Sequencing used immunoSEQ multiplex PCR; TCRdb keeps in-frame clones, though not all of them. Of approximately 230,000 clones listed, nearly 90% are singletons. CDR1 LGHDT and CDR2 YNNKEL come from the germline V gene (reference sequence). V lost 1 base to trimming and J lost 6 bases, with 12 bases between them. CDR3 length: 14 amino acids. The sample taken for sequencing was peripheral blood. This chain uses TRBV3-1 (or the pseudogene TRBV3-2) with TRBJ1-1; D is unclear. This TCR was sampled from a young man with active or convalescent COVID-19. The CDR3 DNA follows: TGTGCCAGCAGCCAAGTTCGGGGAGGAGCTGAAGCTTTCTTT. It yields the protein CASSQVRGGAEAFF.